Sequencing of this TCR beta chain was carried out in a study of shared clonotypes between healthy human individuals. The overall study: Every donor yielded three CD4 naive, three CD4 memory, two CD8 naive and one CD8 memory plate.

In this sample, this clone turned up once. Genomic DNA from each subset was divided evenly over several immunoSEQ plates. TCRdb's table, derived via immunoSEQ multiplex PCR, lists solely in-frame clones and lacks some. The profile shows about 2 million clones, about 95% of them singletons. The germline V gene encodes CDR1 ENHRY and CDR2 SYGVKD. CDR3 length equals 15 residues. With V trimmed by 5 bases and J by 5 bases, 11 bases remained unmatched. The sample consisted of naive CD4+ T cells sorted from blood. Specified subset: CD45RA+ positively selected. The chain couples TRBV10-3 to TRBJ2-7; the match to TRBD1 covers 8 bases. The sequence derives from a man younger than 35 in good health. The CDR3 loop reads CAISRQGSFGNEQYF. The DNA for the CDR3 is TGTGCCATCAGTCGACAGGGGTCGTTCGGGAACGAGCAGTACTTC.